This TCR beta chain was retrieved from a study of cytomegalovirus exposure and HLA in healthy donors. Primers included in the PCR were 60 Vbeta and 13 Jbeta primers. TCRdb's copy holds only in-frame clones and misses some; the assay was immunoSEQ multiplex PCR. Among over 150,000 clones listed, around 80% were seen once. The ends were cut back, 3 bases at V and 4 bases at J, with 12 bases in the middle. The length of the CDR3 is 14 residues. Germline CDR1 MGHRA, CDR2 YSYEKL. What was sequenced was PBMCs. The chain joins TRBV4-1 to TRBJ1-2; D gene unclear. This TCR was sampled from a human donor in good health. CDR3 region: CASSHPQISYGYTF. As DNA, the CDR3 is TGCGCCAGCAGCCACCCCCAGATTTCCTATGGCTACACCTTC.